This is a list of T cell receptor beta chains from one sample in a study of blood T cell repertoires in COVID-19. TCRdb keeps only in-frame clones here, not all; method: immunoSEQ multiplex PCR. Among about 140,000 clones listed, approximately 80% were seen once. The material sequenced was PBMCs or T cells enriched from blood (not recorded which). The source of these receptors is a man aged 65 to 85 who had been exposed to COVID-19. Both conserved end residues are part of each CDR3. The order of the fields is clone size, D gene, J gene, V gene, CDR3 protein, CDR3 DNA. A D gene is named only where the DNA matches it firmly. Clone size is given for some rows only: seen once, a few or many times, or a class if the clone is expanded.

abundance: .; d_gene: .; j_gene: TRBJ2-7; v_gene: TRBV7-9; CDR3aa: CASSVTWGRVRNEQYF; CDR3nt: TGTGCCAGCAGCGTCACGTGGGGGCGGGTGCGCAACGAGCAGTACTTC
abundance: .; d_gene: .; j_gene: TRBJ2-7; v_gene: TRBV5-6; CDR3aa: CASSLIGTSNSYEQYF; CDR3nt: TGTGCCAGCAGCTTAATAGGGACATCTAACTCCTACGAGCAGTACTTC
abundance: .; d_gene: TRBD1; j_gene: TRBJ1-5; v_gene: TRBV18; CDR3aa: CASSPRTGAGGNQPQHF; CDR3nt: TGTGCCAGCTCACCTAGGACAGGGGCGGGGGGCAATCAGCCCCAGCATTTT
abundance: .; d_gene: .; j_gene: TRBJ2-7; v_gene: TRBV27; CDR3aa: CASSLTGSPYEQYF; CDR3nt: TGTGCCAGCAGTTTAACCGGGAGTCCCTACGAGCAGTACTTC
abundance: once; d_gene: TRBD2; j_gene: TRBJ2-5; v_gene: TRBV6-5; CDR3aa: CASSAGLEETQYF; CDR3nt: TGTGCCAGCAGCGCGGGACTAGAGGAGACCCAGTACTTC
abundance: .; d_gene: .; j_gene: TRBJ2-2; v_gene: TRBV7-8; CDR3aa: CASSAMGAITGELFF; CDR3nt: TGTGCCAGCAGCGCTATGGGGGCGATCACCGGGGAGCTGTTTTTT
abundance: few; d_gene: TRBD2; j_gene: TRBJ2-1; v_gene: TRBV6-5; CDR3aa: CASSLLAGGNDEQFF; CDR3nt: TGTGCCAGCAGTCTACTAGCGGGGGGGAACGATGAGCAGTTCTTC
abundance: .; d_gene: TRBD1; j_gene: TRBJ1-1; v_gene: TRBV28; CDR3aa: CASSYPGQGGIAFF; CDR3nt: TGTGCCAGCAGTTACCCCGGACAGGGGGGTATAGCTTTCTTT
abundance: .; d_gene: TRBD1; j_gene: TRBJ1-2; v_gene: TRBV27; CDR3aa: CASSLGQGVGGYTF; CDR3nt: TGTGCCAGCAGTTTAGGACAGGGGGTGGGAGGCTACACCTTC
abundance: .; d_gene: TRBD2; j_gene: TRBJ2-7; v_gene: TRBV4-3; CDR3aa: CASSQDGAGGPGTYEQYF; CDR3nt: TGCGCCAGCAGCCAAGACGGGGCGGGAGGGCCAGGGACCTACGAGCAGTACTTC
abundance: .; d_gene: TRBD2; j_gene: TRBJ2-1; v_gene: TRBV7-2; CDR3aa: CASTREAGGGNEQFF; CDR3nt: TGTGCCAGCACCCGGGAAGCGGGAGGGGGCAATGAGCAGTTCTTC
abundance: .; d_gene: .; j_gene: TRBJ2-7; v_gene: TRBV3-1/TRBV3-2; CDR3aa: CASSQDRSGTAYEQYF; CDR3nt: TGTGCCAGCAGCCAAGATCGGTCAGGGACTGCCTACGAGCAGTACTTC
abundance: once; d_gene: .; j_gene: TRBJ1-6; v_gene: TRBV2; CDR3aa: CASSEVSSYNSPLHF; CDR3nt: TGTGCCAGCAGTGAAGTGAGCTCGTATAATTCACCCCTCCACTTT
abundance: .; d_gene: TRBD2; j_gene: TRBJ2-2; v_gene: TRBV28; CDR3aa: CASSPGLAGPNTGELFF; CDR3nt: TGTGCCAGCAGCCCAGGACTAGCGGGGCCAAACACCGGGGAGCTGTTTTTT
abundance: .; d_gene: TRBD1; j_gene: TRBJ1-1; v_gene: TRBV27; CDR3aa: CASTDRQGAEAFF; CDR3nt: TGTGCCAGCACAGATCGACAGGGGGCTGAAGCTTTCTTT
abundance: .; d_gene: .; j_gene: TRBJ1-4; v_gene: TRBV5-1; CDR3aa: CASSLGQGGGEKLFF; CDR3nt: TGCGCCAGCAGCTTGGGCCAGGGAGGTGGGGAAAAACTGTTTTTT
abundance: few; d_gene: .; j_gene: TRBJ1-2; v_gene: TRBV6-5; CDR3aa: CASSYGQINYGYTF; CDR3nt: TGTGCCAGCAGTTATGGGCAGATTAACTATGGCTACACCTTC
abundance: many; d_gene: TRBD1; j_gene: TRBJ1-5; v_gene: TRBV7-9; CDR3aa: CASSLELVAGGNQPQHF; CDR3nt: TGTGCCAGCAGCTTAGAGTTGGTGGCAGGGGGGAATCAGCCCCAGCATTTT
abundance: .; d_gene: .; j_gene: TRBJ1-1; v_gene: TRBV6-5; CDR3aa: CASSYTGFGAFF; CDR3nt: TGTGCCAGCAGTTATACAGGGTTCGGAGCTTTCTTT
abundance: .; d_gene: .; j_gene: TRBJ1-2; v_gene: TRBV6-5; CDR3aa: CASSYQFNYGYTF; CDR3nt: TGTGCCAGCAGTTACCAGTTTAACTATGGCTACACCTTC
abundance: .; d_gene: TRBD1; j_gene: TRBJ1-4; v_gene: TRBV28; CDR3aa: CASSPVTGRNEKLFF; CDR3nt: TGTGCCAGCAGCCCCGTGACAGGGAGGAATGAAAAACTGTTTTTT
abundance: .; d_gene: .; j_gene: TRBJ1-3; v_gene: TRBV3-1/TRBV3-2; CDR3aa: CASSLSGGGSGNTIYF; CDR3nt: TGTGCCAGCAGCCTCTCGGGAGGGGGCTCTGGAAACACCATATATTTT
abundance: .; d_gene: .; j_gene: TRBJ1-4; v_gene: TRBV6-4; CDR3aa: CASSDSPRFSTNEKLFF; CDR3nt: TGTGCCAGCAGTGACTCGCCGCGCTTCTCAACTAATGAAAAACTGTTTTTT
abundance: .; d_gene: TRBD2; j_gene: TRBJ2-1; v_gene: TRBV28; CDR3aa: CASSGGRGSGRNEQFF; CDR3nt: TGTGCCAGCAGCGGGGGGCGAGGTAGCGGGAGGAATGAGCAGTTCTTC
abundance: few; d_gene: TRBD1; j_gene: TRBJ2-5; v_gene: TRBV5-6; CDR3aa: CASSWIRDRGGETQYF; CDR3nt: TGTGCCAGCAGCTGGATCCGGGACAGGGGTGGAGAGACCCAGTACTTC
abundance: .; d_gene: TRBD1; j_gene: TRBJ1-2; v_gene: TRBV5-4; CDR3aa: CASSAGQGDYGYTF; CDR3nt: TGTGCCAGCAGCGCGGGACAGGGTGACTATGGCTACACCTTC
abundance: .; d_gene: TRBD2; j_gene: TRBJ2-3; v_gene: TRBV5-6; CDR3aa: CASSSSGRTDTQYF; CDR3nt: TGTGCCAGCAGCTCTAGCGGTCGCACAGATACGCAGTATTTT
abundance: few; d_gene: TRBD1; j_gene: TRBJ1-2; v_gene: TRBV19; CDR3aa: CASSTRTGDGYTF; CDR3nt: TGTGCCAGTAGTACCCGGACAGGGGATGGCTACACCTTC
abundance: .; d_gene: TRBD2; j_gene: TRBJ2-1; v_gene: TRBV19; CDR3aa: CASTIGLVYNEQFF; CDR3nt: TGTGCCAGTACCATAGGACTAGTTTACAATGAGCAGTTCTTC
abundance: .; d_gene: .; j_gene: TRBJ1-5; v_gene: TRBV4-3; CDR3aa: CASSPSNSNQPQHF; CDR3nt: TGCGCCAGCAGCCCATCCAATAGCAATCAGCCCCAGCATTTT
abundance: .; d_gene: .; j_gene: TRBJ1-1; v_gene: TRBV19; CDR3aa: CASFPGGRNTEAFF; CDR3nt: TGTGCCAGTTTCCCGGGGGGGAGAAACACTGAAGCTTTCTTT
abundance: .; d_gene: .; j_gene: TRBJ2-2; v_gene: TRBV5-1; CDR3aa: CASSLGLPLGTGELFF; CDR3nt: TGCGCCAGCAGCTTGGGACTGCCCCTTGGCACCGGGGAGCTGTTTTTT
abundance: .; d_gene: TRBD2; j_gene: TRBJ2-1; v_gene: TRBV4-1; CDR3aa: CASSQEASGSSPNYNEQFF; CDR3nt: TGCGCCAGCAGCCAAGAAGCTAGCGGGAGTTCCCCCAATTACAATGAGCAGTTCTTC
abundance: .; d_gene: .; j_gene: TRBJ2-5; v_gene: TRBV18; CDR3aa: CASSAGVQETQYF; CDR3nt: TGTGCCAGCTCGGCAGGGGTCCAAGAGACCCAGTACTTC
abundance: .; d_gene: .; j_gene: TRBJ1-4; v_gene: TRBV9; CDR3aa: CASSLTGSYNEKLFF; CDR3nt: TGTGCCAGCTCTTTAACCGGGTCTTATAATGAAAAACTGTTTTTT
abundance: .; d_gene: TRBD1; j_gene: TRBJ1-2; v_gene: TRBV5-6; CDR3aa: CASSPGGRNYGYTF; CDR3nt: TGTGCCAGCAGCCCAGGGGGACGGAACTATGGCTACACCTTC
abundance: once; d_gene: TRBD2; j_gene: TRBJ2-1; v_gene: TRBV7-9; CDR3aa: CASSRGSLAGEGQFF; CDR3nt: TGTGCCAGCAGCAGGGGCAGCCTAGCGGGAGAGGGGCAGTTCTTC
abundance: .; d_gene: .; j_gene: TRBJ1-1; v_gene: TRBV6-5; CDR3aa: CASSYSGLRNTEAFF; CDR3nt: TGTGCCAGCAGTTACTCGGGACTCAGGAACACTGAAGCTTTCTTT
abundance: .; d_gene: .; j_gene: TRBJ1-2; v_gene: TRBV7-2; CDR3aa: CASSLGGVGRGGYTF; CDR3nt: TGTGCCAGCAGCTTAGGGGGTGTGGGGAGGGGTGGCTACACCTTC
abundance: .; d_gene: TRBD1; j_gene: TRBJ2-7; v_gene: TRBV30; CDR3aa: CAWSGQGSAYEQYF; CDR3nt: TGTGCCTGGAGTGGACAGGGGAGCGCCTACGAGCAGTACTTC
abundance: .; d_gene: .; j_gene: TRBJ1-2; v_gene: TRBV28; CDR3aa: CASSLTGPYGYTF; CDR3nt: TGTGCCAGCAGTTTAACAGGCCCATATGGCTACACCTTC
abundance: .; d_gene: .; j_gene: TRBJ2-1; v_gene: TRBV5-1; CDR3aa: CASSLDPDNEQFF; CDR3nt: TGCGCCAGCAGCTTGGATCCGGACAATGAGCAGTTCTTC